This T cell receptor beta chain was identified during a study of blood T cell repertoires in COVID-19. Background on the study: The United States, Italy and Spain were the sources of the acute and convalescent COVID-19 samples.

The method was immunoSEQ multiplex PCR; TCRdb's version includes in-frame clones alone and lacks a portion of them. The sample contains more than 200,000 clones, approximately 86% of which appear only once. This CDR3 contains 13 residues. CDR1 is SNHLY and CDR2 is FYNNEI in the germline V gene. The V end was cut by 6 bases, the J end by 4 bases, with 13 bases between. Seattle enrolled patients during active infection and tracked them longitudinally. The sample was peripheral blood. This sequence was found in a woman aged 50 to 60 with COVID-19, enrolled during active disease. The chain links TRBV2 to TRBJ2-7; possible D gene TRBD1, 5 bases. The CDR3, as DNA: TGTGCCAGCAGAAGGGGTATACTTTACGAGCAGTACTTC. Amino acids: CASRRGILYEQYF.